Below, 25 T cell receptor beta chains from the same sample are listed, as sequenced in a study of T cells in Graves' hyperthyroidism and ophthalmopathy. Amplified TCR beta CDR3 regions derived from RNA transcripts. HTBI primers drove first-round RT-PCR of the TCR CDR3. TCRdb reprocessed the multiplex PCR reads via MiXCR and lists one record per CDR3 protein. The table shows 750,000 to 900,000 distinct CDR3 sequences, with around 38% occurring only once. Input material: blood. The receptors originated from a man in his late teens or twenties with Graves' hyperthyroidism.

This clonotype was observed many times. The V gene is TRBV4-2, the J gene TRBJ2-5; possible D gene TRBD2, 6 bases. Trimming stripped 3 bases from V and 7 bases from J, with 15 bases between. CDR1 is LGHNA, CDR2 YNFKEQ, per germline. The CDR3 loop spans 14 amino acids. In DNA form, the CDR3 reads TGTGCCAGCAGCCAGATGACTAGTCAGTCGACCCAGTACTTC. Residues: CASSQMTSQSTQYF.

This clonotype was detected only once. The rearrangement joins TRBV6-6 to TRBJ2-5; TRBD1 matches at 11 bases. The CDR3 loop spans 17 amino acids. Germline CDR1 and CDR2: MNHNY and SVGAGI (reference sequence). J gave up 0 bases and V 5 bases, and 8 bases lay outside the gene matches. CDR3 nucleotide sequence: TGTGCCAGCAGTCAAACCCCGGGACAGGGGGACCAAGAGACCCAGTACTTC. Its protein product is CASSQTPGQGDQETQYF.

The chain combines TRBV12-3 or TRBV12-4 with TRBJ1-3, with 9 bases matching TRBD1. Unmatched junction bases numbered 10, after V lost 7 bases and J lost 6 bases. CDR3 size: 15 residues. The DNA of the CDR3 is TGTGCCAGCACCGATGACACAGGGGGCGAAAACACCATATATTTT. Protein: CASTDDTGGENTIYF.

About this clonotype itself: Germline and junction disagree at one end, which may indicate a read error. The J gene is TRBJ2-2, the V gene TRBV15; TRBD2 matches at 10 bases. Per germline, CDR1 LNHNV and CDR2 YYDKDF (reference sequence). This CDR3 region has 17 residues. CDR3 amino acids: CASSLTTSGKNTGELFF. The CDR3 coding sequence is TGTGCCAGCAGCTTGACTACTAGCGGGAAAAACACCGGGGAGCTGTTTTTT. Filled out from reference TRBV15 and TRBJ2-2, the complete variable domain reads DAMVIQNPRYQVTQFGKPVTLSCSQTLNHNVMYWYQQKSSQAPKLLFHYYDKDFNNEADTPDNFQSRRPNTSFCFLDIRSPGLGDTAMYLCASSLTTSGKNTGELFFGEGSRLTVL.

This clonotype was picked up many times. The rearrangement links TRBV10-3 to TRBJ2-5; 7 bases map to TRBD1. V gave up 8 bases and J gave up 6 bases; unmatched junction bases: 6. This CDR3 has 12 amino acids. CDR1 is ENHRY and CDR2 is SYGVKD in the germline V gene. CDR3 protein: CAISDREKTQYF. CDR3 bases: TGTGCCATCTCAGACAGGGAAAAGACCCAGTACTTC.

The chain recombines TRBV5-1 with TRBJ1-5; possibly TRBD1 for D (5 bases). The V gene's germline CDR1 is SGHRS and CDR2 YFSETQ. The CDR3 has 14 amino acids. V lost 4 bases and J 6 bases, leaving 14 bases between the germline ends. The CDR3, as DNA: TGCGCCAGCAGCCCCGACAGTGGGGCTCAGCCCCAGCATTTT. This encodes CASSPDSGAQPQHF.

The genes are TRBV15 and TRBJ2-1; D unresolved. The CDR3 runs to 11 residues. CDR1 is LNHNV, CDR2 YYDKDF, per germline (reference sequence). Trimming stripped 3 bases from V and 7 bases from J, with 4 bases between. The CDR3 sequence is CATSSANEQFF. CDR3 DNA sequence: TGTGCCACCAGCAGTGCAAATGAGCAGTTCTTC.

Written as DNA, the CDR3 is TGTGCCAGCAGCTTATTAGAGGGCGGGTACGAGCAGTACTTC. It specifies CASSLLEGGYEQYF. The chain is built from TRBV11-2 and TRBJ2-7; D is perhaps TRBD2 (5 bases). The germline gives CDR1 SGHAT, CDR2 FQNNGV. This CDR3 spans 14 amino acids. Trimming cost V 2 bases and J 4 bases, with 12 bases left between them. The full variable domain, rest sourced from reference TRBV11-2 and TRBJ2-7, is EAGVAQSPRYKIIEKRQSVAFWCNPISGHATLYWYQQILGQGPKLLIQFQNNGVVDDSQLPKDRFSAERLKGVDSTLKIQPAKLEDSAVYLCASSLLEGGYEQYFGPGTRLTVT.

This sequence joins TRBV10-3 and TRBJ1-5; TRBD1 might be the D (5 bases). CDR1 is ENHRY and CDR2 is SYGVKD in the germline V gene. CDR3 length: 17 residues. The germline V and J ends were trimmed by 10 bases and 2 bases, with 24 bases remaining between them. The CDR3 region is CASSPTPLSGGNQPQHF. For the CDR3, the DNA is TGTGCCAGCAGCCCTACCCCCCTATCGGGGGGCAATCAGCCCCAGCATTTT.

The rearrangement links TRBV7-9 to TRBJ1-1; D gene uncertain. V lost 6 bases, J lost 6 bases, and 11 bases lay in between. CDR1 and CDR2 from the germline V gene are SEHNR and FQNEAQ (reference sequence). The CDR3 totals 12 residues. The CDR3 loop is CASSRNFAEAFF. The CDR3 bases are TGTGCCAGCAGTCGTAACTTTGCTGAAGCTTTCTTT. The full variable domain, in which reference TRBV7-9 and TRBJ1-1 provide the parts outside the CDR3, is DTGVSQNPRHKITKRGQNVTFRCDPISEHNRLYWYRQTLGQGPEFLTYFQNEAQLEKSRLLSDRFSAERPKGSFSTLEIQRTEQGDSAMYLCASSRNFAEAFFGQGTRLTVV.

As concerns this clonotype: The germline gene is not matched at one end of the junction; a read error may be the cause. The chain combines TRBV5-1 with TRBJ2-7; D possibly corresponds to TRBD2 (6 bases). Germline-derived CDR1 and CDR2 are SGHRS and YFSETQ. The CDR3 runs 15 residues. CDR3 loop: CASSLAAGQTYEQYF. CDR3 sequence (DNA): TGTGCCAGCAGCCTTGCAGCGGGTCAAACCTACGAGCAGTACTTC.

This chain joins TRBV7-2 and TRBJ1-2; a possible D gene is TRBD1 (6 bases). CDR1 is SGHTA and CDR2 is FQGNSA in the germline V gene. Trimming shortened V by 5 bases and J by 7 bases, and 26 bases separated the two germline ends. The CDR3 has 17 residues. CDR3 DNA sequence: TGTGCCAGCAGCCAGGAGCCTGGGACGGCCAGGGGTTCTGGCTACACCTTC. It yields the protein CASSQEPGTARGSGYTF.

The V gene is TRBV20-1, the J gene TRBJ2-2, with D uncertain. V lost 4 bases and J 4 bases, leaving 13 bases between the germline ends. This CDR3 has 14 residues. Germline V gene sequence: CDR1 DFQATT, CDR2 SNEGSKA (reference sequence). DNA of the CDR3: TGCAGTGCTAAGAGAGAAGGGCTCACCGGGGAGCTGTTTTTT. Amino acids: CSAKREGLTGELFF.

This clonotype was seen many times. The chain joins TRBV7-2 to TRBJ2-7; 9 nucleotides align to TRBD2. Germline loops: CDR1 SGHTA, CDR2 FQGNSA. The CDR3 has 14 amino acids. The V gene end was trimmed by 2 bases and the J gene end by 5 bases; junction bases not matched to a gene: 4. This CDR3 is CASSLSGTSHEQYF. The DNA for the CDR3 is TGTGCCAGCAGCTTATCCGGGACTAGCCACGAGCAGTACTTC.

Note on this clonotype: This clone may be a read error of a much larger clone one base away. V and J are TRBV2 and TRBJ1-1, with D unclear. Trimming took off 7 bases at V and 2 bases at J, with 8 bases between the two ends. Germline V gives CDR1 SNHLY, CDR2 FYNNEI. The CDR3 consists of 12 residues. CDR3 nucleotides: TGTGCCAGCATGGCAGGTAACACTGAAGCTTTCTTT. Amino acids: CASMAGNTEAFF.

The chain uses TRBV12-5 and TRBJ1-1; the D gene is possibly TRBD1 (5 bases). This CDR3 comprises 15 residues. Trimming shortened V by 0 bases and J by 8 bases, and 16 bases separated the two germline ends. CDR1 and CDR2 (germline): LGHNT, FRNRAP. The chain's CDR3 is CASGLVKGRTIEAFF. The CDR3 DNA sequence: TGTGCTAGTGGTTTGGTAAAAGGGCGGACAATCGAAGCTTTCTTT.

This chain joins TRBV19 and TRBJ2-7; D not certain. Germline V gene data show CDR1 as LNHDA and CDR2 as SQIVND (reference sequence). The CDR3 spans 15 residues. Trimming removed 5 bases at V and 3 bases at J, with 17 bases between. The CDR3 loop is CASSPSGIVDYEQYF. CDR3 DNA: TGTGCCAGTAGTCCTTCTGGGATAGTGGACTACGAGCAGTACTTC. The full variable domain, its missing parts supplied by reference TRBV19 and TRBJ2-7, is DGGITQSPKYLFRKEGQNVTLSCEQNLNHDAMYWYRQDPGQGLRLIYYSQIVNDFQKGDIAEGYSVSREKKESFPLTVTSAQKNPTAFYLCASSPSGIVDYEQYFGPGTRLTVT.

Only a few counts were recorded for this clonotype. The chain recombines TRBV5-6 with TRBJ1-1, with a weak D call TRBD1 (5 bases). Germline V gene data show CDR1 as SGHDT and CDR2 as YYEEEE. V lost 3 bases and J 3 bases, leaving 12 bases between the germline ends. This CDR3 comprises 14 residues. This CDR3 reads CASSWGEVYTEAFF. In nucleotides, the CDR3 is TGTGCCAGCAGCTGGGGCGAGGTGTACACTGAAGCTTTCTTT.

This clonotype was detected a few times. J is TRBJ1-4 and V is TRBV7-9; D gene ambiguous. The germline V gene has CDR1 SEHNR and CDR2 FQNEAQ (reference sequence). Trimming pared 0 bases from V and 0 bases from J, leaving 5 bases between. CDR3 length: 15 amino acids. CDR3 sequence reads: CASSLATTTNEKLFF. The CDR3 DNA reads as TGTGCCAGCAGCTTAGCAACCACAACTAATGAAAAACTGTTTTTT.

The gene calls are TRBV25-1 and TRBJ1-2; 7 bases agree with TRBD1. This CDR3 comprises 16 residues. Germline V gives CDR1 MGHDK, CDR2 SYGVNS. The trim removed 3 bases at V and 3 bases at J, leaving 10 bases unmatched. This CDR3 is CASSEGKGASHYGYTF. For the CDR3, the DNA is TGTGCCAGCAGTGAGGGTAAGGGGGCATCTCACTATGGCTACACCTTC.

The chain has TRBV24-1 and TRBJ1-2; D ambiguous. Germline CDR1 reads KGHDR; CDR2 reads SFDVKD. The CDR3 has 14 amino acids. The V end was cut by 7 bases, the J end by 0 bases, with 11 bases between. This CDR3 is CATSGAAANYGYTF. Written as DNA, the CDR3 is TGTGCCACCAGCGGTGCTGCCGCTAACTATGGCTACACCTTC.

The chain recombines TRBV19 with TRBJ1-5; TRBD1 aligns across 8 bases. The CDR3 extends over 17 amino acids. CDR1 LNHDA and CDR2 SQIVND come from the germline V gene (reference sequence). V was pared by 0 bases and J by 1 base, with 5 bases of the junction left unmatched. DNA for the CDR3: TGTGCCAGTAGTATAGATGGTACAGGGGGGAGCAATCAGCCCCAGCATTTT. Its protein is CASSIDGTGGSNQPQHF.

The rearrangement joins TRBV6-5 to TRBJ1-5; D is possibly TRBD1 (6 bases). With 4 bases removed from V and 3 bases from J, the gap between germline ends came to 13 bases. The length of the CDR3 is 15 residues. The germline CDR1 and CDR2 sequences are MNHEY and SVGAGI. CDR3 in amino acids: CASSSTGALNQPQHF. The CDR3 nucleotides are TGTGCCAGCAGTTCAACGGGGGCCCTCAATCAGCCCCAGCATTTT.

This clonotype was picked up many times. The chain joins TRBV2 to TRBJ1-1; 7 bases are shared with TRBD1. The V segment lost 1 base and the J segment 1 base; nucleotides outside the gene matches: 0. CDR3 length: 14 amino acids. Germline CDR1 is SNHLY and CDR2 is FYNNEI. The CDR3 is CASSEGQGNTEAFF. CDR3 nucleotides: TGTGCCAGCAGTGAAGGACAGGGGAACACTGAAGCTTTCTTT.

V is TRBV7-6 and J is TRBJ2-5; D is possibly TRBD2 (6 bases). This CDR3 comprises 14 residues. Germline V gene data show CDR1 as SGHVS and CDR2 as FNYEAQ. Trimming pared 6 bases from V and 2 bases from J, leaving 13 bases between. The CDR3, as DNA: TGTGCCAGCAGATTCGGTGGGGGGCAAGAGACCCAGTACTTC. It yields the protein CASRFGGGQETQYF.